This T cell receptor beta chain was sequenced during a study of T cells in tuberculosis (dated by TCRdb to the late 2010s). About the investigation overall: In the study, CD1B tetramers and high-throughput TCR immunosequencing were combined to characterize T cells specific for the mycobacterial lipid antigen glucose monomycolate (GMM). In a South African clinical cohort, IGRA-negative adolescents, IGRA-positive adolescents with latent tuberculosis and adults with active tuberculosis were compared, with ten people in each group. Active tuberculosis patient PBMC were archived before or within 7 days of starting standard anti-tuberculosis treatment. Broader findings and caveats from the paper: Which clinical samples got chosen depended on the availability of cryopreserved specimens, and the active tuberculosis cases were adults, whereas the controls were adolescents. Shorter CDR3-alpha lengths in active tuberculosis patients partly drove the smaller NN-distances, and the TCR-beta difference was not statistically significant. Compared with IGRA-negative controls, TCR-alpha repertoires from active tuberculosis had smaller mean NN-distances to GMM-specific TCRs, which suggests clonal expansion of these TCRs. An accuracy of under 90% (AUROC around 0.91) was reached by a classifier using the diverse GMM-specific repertoire, compared with about 70% accuracy when GEM motif frequencies were used.

The germline V end is reduced by 2 bases and the J end by 1 base; junction bases left unmatched: 7. Taken from the germline V gene, the CDR1 and CDR2 loops are MRHNA and SNTAGT. CDR3 length: 17 amino acids, cysteine to phenylalanine. Of the read, only the CDR3 DNA is kept; its 51 bases are in frame from base 1. The time point label for this specimen denotes: new active TB diagnosis, blood taken before or within 7 days of starting treatment. The active tuberculosis patients were newly diagnosed, HIV-seronegative South African adults aged 18 years or older. Confirmation of active tuberculosis was obtained by positive sputum smear microscopy and/or positive M. tuberculosis culture. Immunosequencing was performed on unsorted cryopreserved PBMC, with around 92,000 T cells per clinical donor covered on average. Points on this clone: Its antigen remains unidentified. No much larger clone exists at a distance of one base, and base qualities are not known.

TCR libraries were generated with the immunoSEQ multiplex PCR assay, using TCR-beta and/or TCR-alpha/delta assays for each sample. The amplified TCR libraries were sequenced on the Illumina high-throughput platform. Per the authors' processing: Clustering and dimensionality reduction relied on pairwise TCRdist distances among GMM-specific receptors from T cells that were either sorted ex vivo or expanded in vitro. The score assigned to each clinical repertoire was mean NN-distance, meaning the average TCRdist to the nearest 10% of tetramer-positive reference sequences. GEM TCR motif frequency was calculated as the fraction of unique TCRs that matched known GEM sequences in V/J usage and CDR3 length. Active tuberculosis was classified by linear discriminant analysis with leave-one-out cross-validation, implemented in scikit-learn. This is the immuneACCESS table as TCRdb keeps it, with only in-frame sequences that have V and J called. A part of the clones is gone; compared with another copy, unresolved V genes explain less than half, and the rest is unexplained. The D gene and trimming were derived from the DNA, and the V and J assignments and clone size from that table. The sample contains 30,000 to 35,000 clones, about 90% of them found a single time. The top ten clonotypes cover approximately 7% of the sample.

The sequence was obtained from an adult with tuberculosis. Some clones in this sample may be carry-over from other donors' samples. This receptor chain uses TRBV6-4 and TRBJ2-3; TRBD2 matches 9 bases in the middle. The specimen was PBMCs, collected at tuberculosis diagnosis. DNA sequence: TGTGCCAGCAGTGACCTTTGGGCGGGGGGGTGCACAGATACGCAGTATTTT. Translated, it reads CASSDLWAGGCTDTQYF.